These 18 T cell receptor beta chains originate from one sample sequenced in a study of glioma-infiltrating T cells. TCR alpha and beta CDR3 regions were amplified from RNA using iRepertoire nested multiplex PCR. TCRdb recomputed calls from the multiplex PCR reads with MiXCR, one row per CDR3 protein. Of 95,000 to 110,000 distinct CDR3 sequences in the sample, roughly 30% were seen once. The sequenced material came from glioma tissue, nonneoplastic brain tissue, or PBMCs (not recorded which). The source of these receptors is a human donor with low-grade glioma or glioblastoma, undergoing nonglioma brain surgery, or in good health (not recorded which).

This clonotype was seen ten or more times. The genes are TRBV6-4 and TRBJ2-1; tentatively, D is TRBD1 (6 bases). This CDR3 comprises 16 residues. The V and J ends lost 3 bases and 4 bases respectively, with 16 bases between them. Germline CDR1 reads MRHNA; CDR2 reads SNTAGT. In DNA form, the CDR3 reads TGTGCCAGCAGTGATGTCCCGGACAGAGATTACAATGAGCAGTTCTTC. Translation gives CASSDVPDRDYNEQFF.

This clonotype was counted a few times. The chain is built from TRBV6-2 or TRBV6-3 and TRBJ2-5, with 9 bases that match TRBD2. The germline CDR1 and CDR2 sequences are MNHEY and SVGEGT. After removal of 0 bases from V and 0 bases from J, the junction contained 14 bases not matched to a gene. The CDR3 covers 20 residues. The CDR3 DNA reads as TGTGCCAGCAGTTACTCGATTAAAGTTCCGCCTAGCGGGGACCAAGAGACCCAGTACTTC. Its translation is CASSYSIKVPPSGDQETQYF.

There are a few counts of this clonotype. The chain carries TRBV18 and TRBJ1-2; possible D gene TRBD1, 5 bases. This CDR3 comprises 14 residues. Germline CDR1 and CDR2: KGHSH and LQKENI. Between the trimmed V and J ends, which lost 6 bases and 4 bases, there was a span of 15 bases. As DNA, the CDR3 is TGTGCCAGCTCGTCTTCCGGGACCTTCTATGGCTACACCTTC. The encoded protein is CASSSSGTFYGYTF.

This clonotype appeared many times. The V gene is TRBV6-1, the J gene TRBJ2-4; the D gene is possibly TRBD1 (6 bases). Trimming cost V 6 bases and J 7 bases, with 22 bases left between them. The CDR3 covers 16 residues. CDR1 MNHNS and CDR2 SASEGT come from the germline V gene. The CDR3 loop reads CASSITGLGPRNIQYF. For the CDR3, the DNA is TGTGCCAGCAGCATTACAGGGTTAGGCCCCCGGAACATTCAGTACTTC.

J is TRBJ1-1 and V is TRBV18; 7 positions agree with TRBD1. CDR1 and CDR2 from the germline V gene are KGHSH and LQKENI. CDR3 size: 13 residues. V lost 5 bases and J lost 3; bases outside the gene matches: 3. The CDR3: CASSGQDDTEAFF. The CDR3 DNA is TGTGCCAGCTCAGGACAGGACGACACTGAAGCTTTCTTT.

The rearrangement joins TRBV7-9 to TRBJ1-1; tentative D call: TRBD1 (5 bases). CDR1 SEHNR and CDR2 FQNEAQ come from the germline V gene (reference sequence). The CDR3 spans 15 residues. Trimming took 4 bases from V and 5 from J, leaving 17 bases between them. The DNA of the CDR3 is TGTGCCAGCAGCTCAAGAGAAGGGGCCCGGACTGAAGCTTTCTTT. It specifies CASSSREGARTEAFF.

A few counts support this clonotype. This chain links TRBV9 with TRBJ1-1; D is ambiguous. Trimming stripped 4 bases from V and 3 bases from J, with 16 bases between. The CDR3 spans 15 residues. Germline CDR1 SGDLS, CDR2 YYNGEE. Here the CDR3 DNA reads TGTGCCAGCAGCCCTCGGGAGAAGGGCGACACTGAAGCTTTCTTT. The encoded protein is CASSPREKGDTEAFF.

There are a few counts of this clonotype. V usage is TRBV19 and J usage is TRBJ2-1, with D perhaps matching TRBD1 or TRBD2 (6 bases each). Germline CDR1 reads LNHDA; CDR2 reads SQIVND (reference sequence). There are 12 residues in the CDR3. V lost 6 bases and J lost 5, with 8 bases in between. The CDR3 here is CASSGGHNEQFF. CDR3 DNA sequence: TGTGCCAGTAGCGGGGGCCACAATGAGCAGTTCTTC. The full variable domain, its missing parts supplied by reference TRBV19 and TRBJ2-1, is DGGITQSPKYLFRKEGQNVTLSCEQNLNHDAMYWYRQDPGQGLRLIYYSQIVNDFQKGDIAEGYSVSREKKESFPLTVTSAQKNPTAFYLCASSGGHNEQFFGPGTRLTVL.

The chain carries TRBV5-1 and TRBJ2-7, with no clear D. V lost 0 bases, J lost 0 bases, and 7 bases lay in between. From germline, CDR1 is SGHRS and CDR2 YFSETQ. The CDR3 runs 14 residues. DNA for the CDR3: TGCGCCAGCAGCTTGGTGGTTTACTCCTACGAGCAGTACTTC. Translated: CASSLVVYSYEQYF.

CDR3 region: CASSLPGSGAYEQYF. In nucleotides, the CDR3 is TGTGCCAGCAGCCTCCCGGGTAGCGGGGCCTACGAGCAGTACTTC. The chain has TRBV7-8 and TRBJ2-7, with 8 positions matching TRBD2. The CDR3 runs 15 residues. Germline trimming cut 5 bases from V and 2 bases from J; bases unmatched to any gene: 8. Germline V gene lookup returns CDR1 SGHVS and CDR2 FQNEAQ.

This clonotype appeared many times. The chain combines TRBV6-4 with TRBJ1-1; no clear D. CDR1 and CDR2 (germline): MRHNA, SNTAGT. This CDR3 is built from 13 residues. The V end was cut by 3 bases, the J end by 3 bases, with 8 bases between. CDR3 region: CASSEQRDTEAFF. The CDR3 DNA is TGTGCCAGCAGTGAACAGCGGGACACTGAAGCTTTCTTT.

Only a few counts were recorded for this clonotype. This chain links TRBV5-4 with TRBJ1-2; possible D gene TRBD1, 6 bases. CDR3 size: 14 residues. Trimming removed 1 base from V and 3 bases from J, with 10 bases in between. The V gene's germline CDR1 is SGHNT and CDR2 YYREEE (reference sequence). The DNA for the CDR3 is TGTGCCAGCAGCTTGACAGCAGGGGACTATGGCTACACCTTC. Encoded protein: CASSLTAGDYGYTF.

This clonotype has a handful of counts. The J gene is TRBJ2-6, the V gene TRBV15; D perhaps matches TRBD2 (7 bases). V lost 5 bases, J lost 0 bases, and 20 bases lay in between. The CDR3 totals 19 residues. Germline V gives CDR1 LNHNV, CDR2 YYDKDF (reference sequence). Here the CDR3 reads CATSSWGGRSFSGANVLTF. For the CDR3, the DNA is TGTGCCACCAGCTCATGGGGGGGCAGGAGTTTCTCTGGGGCCAACGTCCTGACTTTC. Filled out from reference TRBV15 and TRBJ2-6, the complete variable domain reads DAMVIQNPRYQVTQFGKPVTLSCSQTLNHNVMYWYQQKSSQAPKLLFHYYDKDFNNEADTPDNFQSRRPNTSFCFLDIRSPGLGDTAMYLCATSSWGGRSFSGANVLTFGAGSRLTVL.

In this sample, this clonotype turned up many times. CDR3 in DNA: TGTGCCAGCAGCTTATTTGGTAAAGAGACCCAGTACTTC. It translates to CASSLFGKETQYF. The rearrangement joins TRBV7-2 to TRBJ2-5, with D unclear. V was pared by 2 bases and J by 3 bases, with 7 bases between. This CDR3 is 13 amino acids long. Germline V lookup: CDR1 SGHTA, CDR2 FQGNSA.

Many counts were recorded for this clonotype. The rearrangement joins TRBV4-1 to TRBJ1-5; 7 nucleotides align to TRBD1. Germline loops: CDR1 MGHRA, CDR2 YSYEKL. The CDR3 is 15 residues long. V lost 0 bases and J lost 5; bases outside the gene matches: 4. In nucleotides, the CDR3 is TGCGCCAGCAGCCAAGATCGGGACAGTTATCAGCCCCAGCATTTT. Its protein is CASSQDRDSYQPQHF.

Notes on this clonotype: A junction end diverges from the germline sequence, so it may reflect a read error. The rearrangement uses TRBV19 and TRBJ1-6; no clear D gene. Germline V gene lookup returns CDR1 LNHDA and CDR2 SQIVND (reference sequence). The CDR3 is 15 amino acids. This CDR3 is CASSPDSSYNSPLNF. In DNA form, the CDR3 reads TGTGCCAGTAGCCCGGATAGCTCCTATAATTCACCCCTCAACTTT. Using reference TRBV19 and TRBJ1-6 for the parts outside the CDR3, the full variable domain is DGGITQSPKYLFRKEGQNVTLSCEQNLNHDAMYWYRQDPGQGLRLIYYSQIVNDFQKGDIAEGYSVSREKKESFPLTVTSAQKNPTAFYLCASSPDSSYNSPLNFGNGTRLTVT.

The J gene is TRBJ2-2, the V gene TRBV12-3 or TRBV12-4; no reliable D call. Trimming removed 1 base from V and 9 bases from J, with 9 bases in between. This CDR3 spans 13 amino acids. The CDR3 sequence is CASSLVGIRELFF. The CDR3 bases are TGTGCCAGCAGTTTAGTGGGTATCAGGGAGCTGTTTTTT.

The V gene is TRBV29-1, the J gene TRBJ1-2; tentatively, D is TRBD1 (6 bases). CDR1 SQVTM and CDR2 ANQGSEA come from the germline V gene. The CDR3 consists of 10 residues. V lost 7 bases and J lost 8, with 11 bases in between. DNA for the CDR3: TGCAGCGCTCAGGGGTTCGGCTACACCTTC. Its protein is CSAQGFGYTF.